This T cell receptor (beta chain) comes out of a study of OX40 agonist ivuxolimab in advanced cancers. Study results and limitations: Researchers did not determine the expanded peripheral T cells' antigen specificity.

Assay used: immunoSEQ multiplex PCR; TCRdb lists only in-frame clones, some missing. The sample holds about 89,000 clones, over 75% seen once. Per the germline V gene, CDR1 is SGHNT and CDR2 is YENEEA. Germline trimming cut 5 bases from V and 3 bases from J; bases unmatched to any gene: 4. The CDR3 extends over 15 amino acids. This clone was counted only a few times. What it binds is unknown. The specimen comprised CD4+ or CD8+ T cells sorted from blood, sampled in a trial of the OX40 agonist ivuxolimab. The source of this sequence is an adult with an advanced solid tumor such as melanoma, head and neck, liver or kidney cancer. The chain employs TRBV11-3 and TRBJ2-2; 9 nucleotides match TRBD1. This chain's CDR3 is CASSPGQGHTGELFF. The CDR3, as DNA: TGTGCCAGCAGCCCGGGACAGGGACACACCGGGGAGCTGTTTTTT. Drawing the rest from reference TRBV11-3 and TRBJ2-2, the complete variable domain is EAGVVQSPRYKIIEKKQPVAFWCNPISGHNTLYWYLQNLGQGPELLIRYENEEAVDDSQLPKDRFSAERLKGVDSTLKIQPAELGDSAVYLCASSPGQGHTGELFFGEGSRLTVL.